Listed below are T cell receptor beta chains from one sample, sequenced in a study of shared clonotypes between healthy human individuals. Data came from immunoSEQ multiplex PCR; TCRdb stores just in-frame clones and leaves some out. The sample holds approximately 1.5 million clones, 97% to 99% seen once. The sample was naive CD4+ T cells sorted from blood. The receptors derive from a man between 25 and 39 years old in good health. The CDR3 runs from the conserved cysteine through the conserved F or W.

v_gene	j_gene	CDR3aa
TRBV7-9	TRBJ2-7	CASSLAQVRENEQYF
TRBV5-1	TRBJ1-5	CASSLVKGRGLSQPQHF
TRBV5-4	TRBJ2-6	CASSFGLSGANVLTF
TRBV6-1	TRBJ1-1	CASSELGLEAFF
TRBV5-1	TRBJ2-1	CASSLALATYNEQFF
TRBV9	TRBJ2-1	CASSVESGGDNEQFF
TRBV5-8	TRBJ2-6	CASSLTGRANVLTF
TRBV5-4	TRBJ2-7	CASSIRDTSYEQYF
TRBV4-2	TRBJ2-4	CASSQDLAGVGAKNIQYF
TRBV15	TRBJ1-4	CATSREPEGFEELFF
TRBV14	TRBJ1-1	CASSQDTWGRSEAFF
TRBV7-9	TRBJ1-2	CASSFDPGRDYGYTF
TRBV5-1	TRBJ2-1	CASSLADRAGNEQFF
TRBV6-1	TRBJ2-1	CASGLAEYNEQFF
TRBV18	TRBJ2-2	CASSLTEGFYTGELFF
TRBV11-2	TRBJ2-4	CASSPTTIKNIQYF
TRBV4-3	TRBJ2-1	CASSQDPRQYNEQFF
TRBV27	TRBJ1-5	CASSYNEPRGNQPQHF
TRBV28	TRBJ1-4	CASSSPRTANEKLFF
TRBV4-2	TRBJ2-7	CASSLEQSPYEQYF
TRBV19	TRBJ1-1	CASTSYGTVSEAFF
TRBV7-9	TRBJ1-2	CASSFGQDYGYTF
TRBV7-6	TRBJ2-7	CASSLGWANSYEQYF
TRBV7-9	TRBJ2-1	CASSFSGTAYNEQFF
TRBV28	TRBJ1-1	CASGRGMNTEAFF
TRBV28	TRBJ2-7	CASSFLQGPLVEQYF
TRBV9	TRBJ2-2	CASRRENTGELFF
TRBV4-2	TRBJ2-1	CASSPGRNEQFF
TRBV30	TRBJ2-7	CAWSLGRSAYEQYF
TRBV7-9	TRBJ2-7	CASSLVRAGNEQYF
TRBV9	TRBJ2-1	CASSVRASGSRDEQFF
TRBV6-6	TRBJ2-1	CASSNTVRDNEQFF
TRBV7-6	TRBJ2-3	CASSLAKTGAPLDTQYF
TRBV29-1	TRBJ2-7	CSARTVTYEQYF
TRBV27	TRBJ2-7	CASSLSGRLYEQYF
TRBV7-2	TRBJ2-1	CASSLDWREQFF
TRBV27	TRBJ2-6	CASSPLGQGSGANVLTF
TRBV5-8	TRBJ2-5	CASSRKETQYF
TRBV19	TRBJ1-2	CASSIKRQGDGYTF
TRBV13	TRBJ2-4	CASSGRGPKNIQYF
TRBV7-2	TRBJ2-1	CASSSGRRLAPRLYEQFF
TRBV2	TRBJ2-3	CASRNGTYGITDTQYF
TRBV18	TRBJ1-1	CASSPNLDDTEAFF
TRBV9	TRBJ2-5	CASSVGDIGRQETQYF
TRBV9	TRBJ2-5	CASSVGGRETQYF
TRBV20-1	TRBJ2-7	CSARDDYEQYF
TRBV25-1	TRBJ2-2	CASSETQGPTGELFF
TRBV28	TRBJ2-1	CASRSGGIPNEQFF
TRBV5-1	TRBJ1-1	CASTTGSTNTEAFF
TRBV30	TRBJ2-7	CACLGLAEEYEQYF
TRBV5-4	TRBJ2-7	CASSLGSGSYEQYF
TRBV5-3	TRBJ2-1	CARSHGLAVYNEQFF
TRBV14	TRBJ1-3	CASSQTSGQFQTGNTIYF
TRBV30	TRBJ2-2	CARRQREVTGELFF
TRBV7-6	TRBJ2-1	CASSLQGAGEQFF
TRBV2	TRBJ2-2	CASSLRGLAANTGELFF
TRBV7-3	TRBJ2-3	CASSLRSGGTDTQYF